The entry that follows covers one T cell receptor (beta chain) sequence. The sample comes from a study of cytomegalovirus exposure and HLA in healthy donors. The CDR3 sequence is 16 residues long. Losses at the gene ends were 5 bases for V and 0 bases for J; bases not matched to a gene: 7. The PCR made use of 60 Vbeta and 13 Jbeta primers. Only in-frame clones appear in the TCRdb table, and some are missing; sequencing was by immunoSEQ multiplex PCR. The data contain around 300,000 clones, under 80% of them singletons. This chain links TRBV5-3 with TRBJ2-1, with 8 bases identical to TRBD2. TRBV5-3 is reported as an ORF; its role is uncertain. The sequencing input was PBMCs. The sequence came from a female donor in good health and CMV-seronegative. CDR3 protein: CARRVPSGYSYNEQFF. CDR3 coding DNA: TGTGCCAGAAGGGTCCCTAGCGGGTACTCCTACAATGAGCAGTTCTTC.